Following are 4 T cell receptor beta chains from one sample sequenced in a study of T cells in Graves' hyperthyroidism and ophthalmopathy. Amplified regions were TCR beta CDR3 sequences from RNA transcripts. In the first-round RT-PCR of the TCR CDR3, the HTBI primer set was used. MiXCR, applied by TCRdb to the multiplex PCR reads, yields one record per CDR3 protein. The table has about 600,000 distinct CDR3 sequences, over 12% seen once. Sample: blood. These TCRs come from a woman between 18 and 29 years old with Graves' ophthalmopathy.

This clonotype has a count of ten or more. This chain joins TRBV6-2 or TRBV6-3 and TRBJ2-4; 8 bases align to TRBD1. The CDR3 runs 14 residues. Germline V gene sequence: CDR1 MNHEY, CDR2 SVGEGT. Trimming took 6 bases from V and 10 from J; bases not matched to a gene: 11. As DNA, the CDR3 is TGTGCCAGCAGCACGACAGGGGCGCCACAGATTCAGTACTTC. Its protein product is CASSTTGAPQIQYF.

This clonotype came up many times. The rearrangement links TRBV7-3 to TRBJ2-7, with TRBD1 matching over 11 bases. V shed 2 bases, J shed 5 bases, and the junction held 5 bases outside the gene matches. The CDR3 has 15 residues. Germline-derived CDR1 and CDR2 are SGHTA and FQGTGA. CDR3 amino acids: CASSLGGTGGNEQYF. In DNA, the CDR3 is TGTGCCAGCAGCTTAGGAGGGACAGGGGGAAACGAGCAGTACTTC.

This clonotype occurred many times. The chain recombines TRBV6-1 with TRBJ2-7; 12 bases are shared with TRBD1. V shed 7 bases and J 4 bases; nucleotides not matched to a gene: 8. There are 15 residues in the CDR3. Per the germline V gene, CDR1 is MNHNS and CDR2 is SASEGT. The CDR3 DNA is TGTGCCAGCACCCGGCCGGGACAGGGGGCTTACGAGCAGTACTTC. Its protein product is CASTRPGQGAYEQYF.

The chain carries TRBV12-5 and TRBJ2-3; 11 bases match TRBD1. The V gene end was trimmed by 0 bases and the J gene end by 4 bases; junction bases not matched to a gene: 3. Germline-derived CDR1 and CDR2 are LGHNT and FRNRAP. There are 16 residues in the CDR3. The CDR3 region is CASGLVLGQGADTQYF. CDR3 sequence (DNA): TGTGCTAGTGGTTTGGTACTGGGACAGGGGGCAGATACGCAGTATTTT.